This T cell receptor beta chain was observed in a study of T cell repertoires in cytomegalovirus infection. MiXCR, applied by TCRdb to the reads, yields one record per CDR3 protein. The table records about 830,000 distinct CDR3 sequences, approximately 32% of them present only once. This clonotype showed up just a few times. Its target is not known. CDR3 length equals 14 residues. V was pared by 5 bases and J by 5 bases, with 8 bases of the junction left unmatched. Germline lookup yields CDR1 MNHEY and CDR2 SVGEGT. Material: cultured CD8+ T cells from PBMCs, obtained from culture after CMV antigen stimulation. The rearrangement uses TRBV6-2 or TRBV6-3 and TRBJ2-5; 7 bases are a match to TRBD1. The receptor's source is a human donor in good health (CMV status not recorded). Some clones in this sample may be carry-over from other donors' samples. For the CDR3, the DNA is TGTGCCAGCAGTCGACAGGGCGGCGAGGAGACCCAGTACTTC. It translates to CASSRQGGEETQYF.